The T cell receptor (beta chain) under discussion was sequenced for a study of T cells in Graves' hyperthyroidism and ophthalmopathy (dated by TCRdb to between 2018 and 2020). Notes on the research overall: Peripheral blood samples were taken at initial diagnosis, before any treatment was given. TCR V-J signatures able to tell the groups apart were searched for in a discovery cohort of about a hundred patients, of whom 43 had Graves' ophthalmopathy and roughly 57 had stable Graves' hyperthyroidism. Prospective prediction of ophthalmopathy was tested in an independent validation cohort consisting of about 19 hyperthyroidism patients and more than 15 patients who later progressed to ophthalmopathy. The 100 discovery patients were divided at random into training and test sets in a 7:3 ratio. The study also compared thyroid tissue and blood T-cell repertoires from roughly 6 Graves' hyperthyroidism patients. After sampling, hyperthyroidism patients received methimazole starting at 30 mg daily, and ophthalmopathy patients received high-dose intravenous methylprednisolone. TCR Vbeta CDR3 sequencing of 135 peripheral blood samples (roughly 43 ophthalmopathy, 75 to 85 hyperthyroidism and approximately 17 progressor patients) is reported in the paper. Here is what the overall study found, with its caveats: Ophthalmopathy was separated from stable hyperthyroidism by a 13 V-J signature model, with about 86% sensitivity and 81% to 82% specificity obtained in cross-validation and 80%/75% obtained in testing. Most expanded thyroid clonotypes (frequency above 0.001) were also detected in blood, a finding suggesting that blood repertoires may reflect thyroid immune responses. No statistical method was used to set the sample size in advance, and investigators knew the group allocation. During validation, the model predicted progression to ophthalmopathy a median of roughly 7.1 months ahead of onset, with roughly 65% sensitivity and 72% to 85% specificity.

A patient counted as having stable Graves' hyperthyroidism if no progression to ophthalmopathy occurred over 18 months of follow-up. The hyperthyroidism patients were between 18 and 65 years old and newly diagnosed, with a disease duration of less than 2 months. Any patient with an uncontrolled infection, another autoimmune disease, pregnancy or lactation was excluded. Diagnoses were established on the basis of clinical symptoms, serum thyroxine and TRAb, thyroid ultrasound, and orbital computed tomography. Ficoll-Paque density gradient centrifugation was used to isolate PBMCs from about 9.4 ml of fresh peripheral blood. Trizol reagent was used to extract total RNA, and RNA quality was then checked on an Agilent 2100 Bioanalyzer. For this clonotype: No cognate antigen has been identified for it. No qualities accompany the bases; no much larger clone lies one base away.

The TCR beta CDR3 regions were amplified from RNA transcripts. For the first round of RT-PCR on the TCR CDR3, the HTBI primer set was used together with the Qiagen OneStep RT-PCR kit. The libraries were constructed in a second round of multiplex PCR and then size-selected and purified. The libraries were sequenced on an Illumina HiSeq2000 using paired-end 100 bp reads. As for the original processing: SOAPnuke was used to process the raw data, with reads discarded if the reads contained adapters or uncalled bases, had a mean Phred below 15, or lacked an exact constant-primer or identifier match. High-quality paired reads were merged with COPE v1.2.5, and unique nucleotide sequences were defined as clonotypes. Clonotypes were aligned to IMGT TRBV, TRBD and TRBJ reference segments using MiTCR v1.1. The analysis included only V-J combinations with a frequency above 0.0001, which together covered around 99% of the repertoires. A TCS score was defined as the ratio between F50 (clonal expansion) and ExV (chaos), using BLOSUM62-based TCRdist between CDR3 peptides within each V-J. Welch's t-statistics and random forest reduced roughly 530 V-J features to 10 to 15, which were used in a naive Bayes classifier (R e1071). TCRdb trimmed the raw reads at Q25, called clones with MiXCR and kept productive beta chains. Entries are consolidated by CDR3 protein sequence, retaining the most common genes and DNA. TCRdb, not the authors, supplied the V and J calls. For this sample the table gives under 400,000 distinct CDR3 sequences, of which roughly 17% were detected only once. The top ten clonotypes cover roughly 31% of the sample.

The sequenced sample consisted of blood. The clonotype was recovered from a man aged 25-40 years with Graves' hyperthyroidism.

The CDR3 protein sequence reads: CASSQEGPLHF. The DNA is as follows: TGCGCCAGCAGCCAAGAGGGACCCCTCCACTTT. The chain uses TRBV4-1 and TRBJ1-6; there is no confident call for the D gene. V and J are truncated by 0 bases and 12 bases respectively, leaving an intervening sequence of 3 bases. The CDR3 holds 11 amino acids from the cysteine to the phenylalanine. Only the CDR3 DNA stays, 33 bases, in frame from base 1. Sequences MGHRA (CDR1) and YSYEKL (CDR2) are obtained from the germline V gene.